Each of the 10 T cell receptor beta chains below was sequenced from the same sample in a study of cytomegalovirus exposure and HLA in healthy donors. 60 Vbeta and 13 Jbeta primers were used in PCR. Using immunoSEQ multiplex PCR, the repertoire was profiled, and TCRdb retains in-frame clones only, with some absent. The data hold more than 70,000 clones, with 75% to 85% observed a single time. The sample consisted of PBMCs. These receptors were obtained from a man in his fifties or sixties in good health and CMV-seropositive.

The chain uses TRBV7-9 and TRBJ2-5; D may be TRBD2 (5 bases). This CDR3 contains 17 residues. Per the germline V gene, CDR1 is SEHNR and CDR2 is FQNEAQ (reference sequence). The V end was cut by 0 bases, the J end by 0 bases, with 14 bases between. The DNA for the CDR3 is TGTGCCAGCAGCTTAGCGATCGCGGCCGGGAACCAAGAGACCCAGTACTTC. Its protein product is CASSLAIAAGNQETQYF.

The chain links TRBV18 to TRBJ1-1, with TRBD1 matching over 7 bases. With V trimmed by 3 bases and J by 0 bases, 1 base remained unmatched. Germline CDR1 KGHSH, CDR2 LQKENI. The CDR3 runs to 14 residues. The CDR3 loop is CASSPGQMNTEAFF. As DNA, the CDR3 is TGTGCCAGCTCACCGGGACAGATGAACACTGAAGCTTTCTTT.

The CDR3, as DNA: TGTGCCAGCAGCAGCTCGACAGGCCAAGAGACCCAGTACTTC. Its protein is CASSSSTGQETQYF. The chain joins TRBV5-6 to TRBJ2-5; TRBD1 is a possible D gene (6 bases). The V gene lost 4 bases and the J gene lost 1 base, with 11 bases spanning the gap. Germline V gives CDR1 SGHDT, CDR2 YYEEEE. The CDR3 loop spans 14 amino acids. The full variable domain, its missing parts supplied by reference TRBV5-6 and TRBJ2-5, is DAGVTQSPTHLIKTRGQQVTLRCSPKSGHDTVSWYQQALGQGPQFIFQYYEEEERQRGNFPDRFSGHQFPNYSSELNVNALLLGDSALYLCASSSSTGQETQYFGPGTRLLVL.

V usage is TRBV6-5 and J usage is TRBJ1-5; tentative D call: TRBD1 (6 bases). The germline V gene has CDR1 MNHEY and CDR2 SVGAGI. Trimming shortened V by 6 bases and J by 3 bases, and 15 bases separated the two germline ends. The CDR3 extends over 15 amino acids. CDR3 protein: CASSRTGGYNQPQHF. Here the CDR3 DNA reads TGTGCCAGCAGCCGTACGGGGGGCTACAATCAGCCCCAGCATTTT.

This clone was counted a single time. J is TRBJ2-2 and V is TRBV5-1, with D perhaps matching TRBD2 (6 bases). The CDR3 consists of 15 residues. Trimming left V 0 bases short and J 2 bases short, with 8 bases between. The germline gives CDR1 SGHRS, CDR2 YFSETQ. The CDR3 here is CASSLGDSNTGELFF. DNA of the CDR3: TGCGCCAGCAGCTTGGGGGACTCTAACACCGGGGAGCTGTTTTTT.

This chain uses TRBV29-1 with TRBJ2-7; the match to TRBD2 covers 7 bases. CDR3 length: 13 residues. CDR1 is SQVTM and CDR2 is ANQGSEA in the germline V gene. V lost 3 bases and J lost 3; bases outside the gene matches: 5. The CDR3 sequence: CSVDFAGDYEQYF. The CDR3 DNA is TGCAGCGTTGACTTTGCGGGGGACTACGAGCAGTACTTC.

The chain recombines TRBV5-6 with TRBJ1-1; D not resolved. This CDR3 region has 12 residues. From germline, CDR1 is SGHDT and CDR2 YYEEEE. Trimming left V 4 bases short and J 1 base short, with 5 bases between. The CDR3 reads CASSPGNTEAFF. The CDR3 DNA sequence: TGTGCCAGCAGCCCGGGGAACACTGAAGCTTTCTTT.

The gene calls are TRBV29-1 and TRBJ1-2; 8 nucleotides line up with TRBD1. Germline values: CDR1 SQVTM, CDR2 ANQGSEA. The CDR3 is 11 amino acids. V shed 7 bases, J shed 8 bases, and the junction held 6 bases outside the gene matches. The CDR3 DNA sequence: TGCAGCGCTACCGGGACAGGCGGCTACACCTTC. Its protein product is CSATGTGGYTF.

This clone was recorded once. This chain joins TRBV4-1 and TRBJ2-7, with D perhaps matching TRBD1 (6 bases). The germline V gene has CDR1 MGHRA and CDR2 YSYEKL. The CDR3 contains 15 residues. V shed 4 bases and J shed 0 bases, with 13 bases lying between them. CDR3 sequence reads: CASSRNRVGSYEQYF. CDR3 bases: TGCGCCAGCAGCCGCAACAGGGTGGGCTCCTACGAGCAGTACTTC.

This chain links TRBV15 with TRBJ2-7; D is possibly TRBD2 (5 bases). CDR3 length equals 13 residues. CDR1 LNHNV and CDR2 YYDKDF come from the germline V gene (reference sequence). V shed 0 bases and J shed 6 bases, with 9 bases lying between them. The CDR3: CATSRDRGSEQYF. The CDR3 bases are TGTGCCACCAGCAGAGATCGGGGTTCCGAGCAGTACTTC.